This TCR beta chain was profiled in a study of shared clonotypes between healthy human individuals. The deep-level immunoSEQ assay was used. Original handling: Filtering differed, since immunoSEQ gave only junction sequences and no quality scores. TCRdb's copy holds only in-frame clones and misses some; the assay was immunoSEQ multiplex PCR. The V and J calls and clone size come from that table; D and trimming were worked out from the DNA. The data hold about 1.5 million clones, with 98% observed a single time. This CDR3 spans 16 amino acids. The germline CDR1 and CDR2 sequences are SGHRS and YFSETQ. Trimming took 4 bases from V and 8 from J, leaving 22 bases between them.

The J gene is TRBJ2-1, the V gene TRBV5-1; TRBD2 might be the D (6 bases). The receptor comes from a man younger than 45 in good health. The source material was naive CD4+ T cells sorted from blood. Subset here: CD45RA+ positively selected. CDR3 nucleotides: TGCGCCAGCAGCCTCGCCCGACTAGAGTCTACAGATGAGCAGTTCTTC. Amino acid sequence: CASSLARLESTDEQFF.